Following are 5 T cell receptor beta chains from one sample sequenced in a study of identical twins. TCRdb independently ran MiXCR on the 5' RACE reads; one entry per CDR3 protein. The table shows fewer than 650,000 distinct CDR3 sequences, with nearly 10% occurring only once. A further study also used this sample, focusing on yellow fever vaccine responses in identical twins.

Material for sequencing was PBMCs. These receptor sequences come from a woman aged 18-30 years in good health.

The chain is built from TRBV15 and TRBJ1-5, with 9 bases aligning to TRBD1. J was trimmed by 7 bases and V by 5 bases; bases with no gene match: 12. The germline V gene has CDR1 LNHNV and CDR2 YYDKDF (reference sequence). The CDR3 is made up of 16 amino acids. CDR3 sequence (DNA): TGTGCCACCAGCGCAGACAGGGGGGGAACAGGCCAGCCCCAGCATTTT. Its protein product is CATSADRGGTGQPQHF.

This rearrangement joins TRBV25-1 to TRBJ2-1, with 16 bases that match TRBD2. CDR1 and CDR2 from the germline V gene are MGHDK and SYGVNS. The ends lost 4 bases at V and 1 base at J; junction bases unmatched: 4. The CDR3 extends over 18 amino acids. CDR3 nucleotides: TGTGCCAGCAGTGGCGGGACTAGCGGGAGGGGATCCTACAATGAGCAGTTCTTC. Amino acids: CASSGGTSGRGSYNEQFF.

This clonotype turned up a few times. The gene calls are TRBV11-1 and TRBJ2-1, with TRBD2 matching 13 bases. The junction had 14 bases not matched to a gene; V was cut back by 4 bases and J by 8 bases. CDR1 is SGHAT, CDR2 FQDESV, per germline (reference sequence). This CDR3 is built from 18 residues. CDR3 bases: TGTGCCAGCAGCTCCAGGGAAGGACTAGCGGGAGTGGGCTATGAGCAGTTCTTC. Translation gives CASSSREGLAGVGYEQFF.

The V and J genes are TRBV6-2 or TRBV6-3 and TRBJ1-2; maybe TRBD1 (5 bases). CDR1 and CDR2 from the germline V gene are MNHEY and SVGEGT. Trimming took off 10 bases at V and 4 bases at J, with 25 bases between the two ends. This CDR3 has 16 residues. CDR3 residues: CATGRKTGRPLYGYTF. CDR3 coding DNA: TGTGCCACCGGGCGGAAAACAGGACGGCCACTCTATGGCTACACCTTC.

This clonotype was recorded many times. The V gene is TRBV15, the J gene TRBJ2-3, with TRBD2 identical over 8 bases. V lost 1 base to trimming and J lost 3 bases; unmatched junction nucleotides: 6. The germline V gene encodes CDR1 LNHNV and CDR2 YYDKDF (reference sequence). There are 16 residues in the CDR3. The CDR3 DNA reads TGTGCCACCAGCAGAGCCGGGACTAGATGGACAGATACGCAGTATTTT. Residues: CATSRAGTRWTDTQYF.